This T cell receptor (beta chain) was sequenced for a study of cytomegalovirus exposure and HLA in healthy donors. Per germline, CDR1 SEHNR and CDR2 FQNEAQ (reference sequence). The junction had 6 bases not matched to a gene; V was cut back by 7 bases and J by 7 bases. The CDR3 covers 14 residues. Amplification used 60 Vbeta primers and 13 Jbeta primers. Measured with immunoSEQ multiplex PCR; TCRdb has only the in-frame clones, and not every one. Of 40,000 or so clones in the sample, 66% are singletons; the top ten hold less than 20%. The chain combines TRBV7-9 with TRBJ1-6; 8 bases agree with TRBD1. The sequence came from a man between 50 and 59 years old in good health and CMV-seropositive. Input material: PBMCs. The CDR3 sequence is CASTQQGENSPLHF. CDR3 coding DNA: TGTGCCAGCACCCAACAGGGGGAAAATTCACCCCTCCACTTT.